The text below deals with one T cell receptor (beta chain). Its target is unknown. This entry belongs to a study of T cells in Graves' hyperthyroidism and ophthalmopathy. Study information: Peripheral blood was obtained at initial diagnosis, preceding any treatment.

Study findings and constraints: Separating ophthalmopathy from stable hyperthyroidism was achieved by a 13 V-J model.

Hyperthyroidism was newly diagnosed in patients aged 18 to 65 (duration under 2 months). Thyroid ultrasound, orbital computed tomography, clinical symptoms, and serum thyroxine and TRAb underpinned diagnoses. Authors of the study amplified TCR beta CDR3 regions from RNA transcripts. RT-PCR in the first round (using the HTBI primer set) targeted the TCR CDR3. TCRdb redid the calling of the multiplex PCR reads with MiXCR, one entry per CDR3 protein. This sample carries 450,000 to 600,000 distinct CDR3 sequences, 12% to 15% of them seen once, and the ten largest clones take approximately 13%. Germline CDR1 and CDR2: SEHNR and FQNEAQ (reference sequence). The V gene lost 3 bases and the J gene lost 1 base, with 21 bases spanning the gap. The CDR3 is 18 amino acids.

This chain links TRBV7-9 with TRBJ2-5, with D tentatively TRBD1 (6 bases). The clonotype originates from a woman aged 35 to 49 with Graves' hyperthyroidism. Input material: blood. As DNA, the CDR3 is TGTGCCAGCAGCTTTTCCCAGAAACTGGGACACCCCCAAGAGACCCAGTACTTC. Translating it yields CASSFSQKLGHPQETQYF.